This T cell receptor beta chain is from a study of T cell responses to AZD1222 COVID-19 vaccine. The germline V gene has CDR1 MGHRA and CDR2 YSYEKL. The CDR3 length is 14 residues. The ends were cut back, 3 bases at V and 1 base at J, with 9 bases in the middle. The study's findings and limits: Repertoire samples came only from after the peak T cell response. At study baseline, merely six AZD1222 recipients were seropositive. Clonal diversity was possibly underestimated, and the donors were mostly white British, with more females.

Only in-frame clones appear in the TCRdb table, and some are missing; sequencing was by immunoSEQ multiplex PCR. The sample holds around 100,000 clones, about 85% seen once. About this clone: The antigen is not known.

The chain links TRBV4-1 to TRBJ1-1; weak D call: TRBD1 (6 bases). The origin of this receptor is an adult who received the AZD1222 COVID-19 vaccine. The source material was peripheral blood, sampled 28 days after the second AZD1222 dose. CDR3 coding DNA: TGCGCCAGCAGCCAGAGGGGACAGAACACTGAAGCTTTCTTT. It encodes CASSQRGQNTEAFF.